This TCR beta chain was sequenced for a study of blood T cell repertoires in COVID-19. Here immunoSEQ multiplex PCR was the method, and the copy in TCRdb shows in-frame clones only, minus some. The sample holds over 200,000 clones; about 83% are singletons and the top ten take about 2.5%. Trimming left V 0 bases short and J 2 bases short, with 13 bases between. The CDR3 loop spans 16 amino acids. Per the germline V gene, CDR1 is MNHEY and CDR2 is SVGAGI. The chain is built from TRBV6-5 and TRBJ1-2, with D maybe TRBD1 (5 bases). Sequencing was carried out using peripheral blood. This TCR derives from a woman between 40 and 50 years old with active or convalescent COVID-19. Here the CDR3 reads CASSYSPKGANYGYTF. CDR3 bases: TGTGCCAGCAGTTACTCGCCAAAAGGGGCCAACTATGGCTACACCTTC.